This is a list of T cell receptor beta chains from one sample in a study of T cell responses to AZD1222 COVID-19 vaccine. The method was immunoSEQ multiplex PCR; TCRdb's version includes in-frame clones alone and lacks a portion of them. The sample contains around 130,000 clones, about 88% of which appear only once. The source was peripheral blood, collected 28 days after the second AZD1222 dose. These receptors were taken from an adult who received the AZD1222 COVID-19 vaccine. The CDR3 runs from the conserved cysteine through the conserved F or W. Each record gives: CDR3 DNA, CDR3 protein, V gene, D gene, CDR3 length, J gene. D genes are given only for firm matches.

cdr3_nt: TGTGCCAGCAGTGCCCTGCATGGCCTGGCCTACGAGCAGTACTTC; cdr3_aa: CASSALHGLAYEQYF; v_call: TRBV2; d_call: NA; cdr3_length: 15; j_call: TRBJ2-7
cdr3_nt: TGTGCCAGCGGACAGGGGGAGCTGTTTTTT; cdr3_aa: CASGQGELFF; v_call: TRBV19; d_call: NA; cdr3_length: 10; j_call: TRBJ2-2
cdr3_nt: TGTGCCAGCAGCCAAATGTCCTACGAGCAGTACTTC; cdr3_aa: CASSQMSYEQYF; v_call: TRBV3-1/TRBV3-2; d_call: NA; cdr3_length: 12; j_call: TRBJ2-7
cdr3_nt: TGTGCCAGCAGCCTAGTAGGGTCCTATAATTCACCCCTCCACTTT; cdr3_aa: CASSLVGSYNSPLHF; v_call: TRBV9; d_call: NA; cdr3_length: 15; j_call: TRBJ1-6
cdr3_nt: TGTGCCAGCAGCTTGCACGGCCCTCCCTACGAGCAGTACTTC; cdr3_aa: CASSLHGPPYEQYF; v_call: TRBV5-4; d_call: NA; cdr3_length: 14; j_call: TRBJ2-7
cdr3_nt: TGTGCCAGCAGTTCGGAGGGGGGAAGCAATCAGCCCCAGCATTTT; cdr3_aa: CASSSEGGSNQPQHF; v_call: TRBV6-5; d_call: NA; cdr3_length: 15; j_call: TRBJ1-5
cdr3_nt: TGTGCCAGCAGTTACTCACAGGGCGTCGCTTATAGCAATCAGCCCCAGCATTTT; cdr3_aa: CASSYSQGVAYSNQPQHF; v_call: TRBV6-2/TRBV6-3; d_call: NA; cdr3_length: 18; j_call: TRBJ1-5
cdr3_nt: TGCGCCAGCAGCTTGGGAGATTCCTATGGCTACACCTTC; cdr3_aa: CASSLGDSYGYTF; v_call: TRBV5-1; d_call: NA; cdr3_length: 13; j_call: TRBJ1-2
cdr3_nt: TGTGCCAGCAGTTTTTTTGGTCAGCCCCAGCATTTT; cdr3_aa: CASSFFGQPQHF; v_call: TRBV27; d_call: NA; cdr3_length: 12; j_call: TRBJ1-5
cdr3_nt: TGTGCCAGCTCACGGGTAAGGTTCTACGAGCAGTACTTC; cdr3_aa: CASSRVRFYEQYF; v_call: TRBV18; d_call: NA; cdr3_length: 13; j_call: TRBJ2-7
cdr3_nt: TGTGCCAGCAGTTTATCGGACTCAGTGGATGAGCAGTTCTTC; cdr3_aa: CASSLSDSVDEQFF; v_call: TRBV27; d_call: NA; cdr3_length: 14; j_call: TRBJ2-1
cdr3_nt: TGTGCCAGCAGTTTAAACCCTACACCAACACTAGCCAAAAACATTCAGTACTTC; cdr3_aa: CASSLNPTPTLAKNIQYF; v_call: TRBV28; d_call: NA; cdr3_length: 18; j_call: TRBJ2-4